Shown below are 22 T cell receptor beta chains from a single sample sequenced in a study of blood T cells in healthy people across ages. Next came a second PCR, run for about 7 to 12 cycles, which used a sample-barcoded 5' primer along with a J-beta primer mix. MiXCR, run by TCRdb on the 5' RACE reads, gives a single entry per CDR3 protein. The table includes hundreds of thousands of distinct CDR3 sequences, less than 30% detected once. Sequenced input: blood. These receptors were collected from a woman aged 70 to 79 in good health.

The J gene is TRBJ1-5, the V gene TRBV20-1, with D perhaps TRBD1 (6 bases). Trimming removed 4 bases at V and 0 bases at J, with 13 bases between. CDR3 length: 15 amino acids. Germline CDR1 reads DFQATT; CDR2 reads SNEGSKA (reference sequence). CDR3 bases: TGCAGTGCTACGCCCTCAGGGGATAGCAATCAGCCCCAGCATTTT. This translates into CSATPSGDSNQPQHF.

V is TRBV20-1 and J is TRBJ1-1; possibly TRBD1 for D (5 bases). Germline V gene sequence: CDR1 DFQATT, CDR2 SNEGSKA (reference sequence). The CDR3 loop spans 15 amino acids. The ends were cut back, 0 bases at V and 0 bases at J, with 11 bases in the middle. The CDR3: CSARDWGGLNTEAFF. CDR3 nucleotide sequence: TGCAGTGCTAGAGACTGGGGGGGGTTGAACACTGAAGCTTTCTTT.

The genes are TRBV28 and TRBJ2-5; tentative D call: TRBD2 (5 bases). V was clipped by 7 bases and J by 3 bases, with 9 bases between them. The CDR3 extends over 12 amino acids. Per the germline V gene, CDR1 is MDHEN and CDR2 is SYDVKM. Here the CDR3 DNA reads TGTGCCAGCAAGAGCGGAAAAGAGACCCAGTACTTC. Residues: CASKSGKETQYF.

This clonotype was seen ten or more times. This chain uses TRBV27 with TRBJ2-5, with 8 positions matching TRBD1. Germline V CDR1 and CDR2: MNHEY, SMNVEV (reference sequence). V trimming: 3 bases; J trimming: 4 bases; junction bases outside the gene matches: 7. This CDR3 comprises 15 residues. The CDR3 here is CASSLSSRGRETQYF. The CDR3 DNA reads as TGTGCCAGCAGTTTGAGTAGCAGGGGGCGAGAGACCCAGTACTTC.

The chain employs TRBV6-1 and TRBJ1-6; D unresolved. V dropped 11 bases and J dropped 0 bases, with 11 bases sitting between them. CDR1 is MNHNS and CDR2 is SASEGT in the germline V gene. This CDR3 comprises 14 residues. CDR3 loop: CACTSSSYNSPLHF. The CDR3 nucleotides read TGTGCCTGCACCTCCAGCTCCTATAATTCACCCCTCCACTTT.

This clonotype was observed a single time. The chain is built from TRBV9 and TRBJ2-3; 7 nucleotides match TRBD2. V trimming: 2 bases; J trimming: 6 bases; junction bases outside the gene matches: 9. The CDR3 length is 15 residues. Germline CDR1 reads SGDLS; CDR2 reads YYNGEE. CDR3: CASSVMELASDTQYF. CDR3 nucleotides: TGTGCCAGCAGCGTGATGGAACTAGCGTCGGATACGCAGTATTTT. Full variable domain (missing parts from reference TRBV9 and TRBJ2-3): DSGVTQTPKHLITATGQRVTLRCSPRSGDLSVYWYQQSLDQGLQFLIQYYNGEERAKGNILERFSAQQFPDLHSELNLSSLELGDSALYFCASSVMELASDTQYFGPGTRLTVL.

This clonotype has at least ten counts. V gene TRBV28 combines with J gene TRBJ2-5, with D perhaps given as TRBD1 or TRBD2 (5 bases each). Trimming shortened V by 9 bases and J by 0 bases, and 8 bases separated the two germline ends. Germline CDR1 and CDR2: MDHEN and SYDVKM. The CDR3 loop spans 12 amino acids. CDR3 region: CASGGDQETQYF. CDR3 coding DNA: TGTGCCAGTGGGGGAGACCAAGAGACCCAGTACTTC.

The chain combines TRBV7-9 with TRBJ2-4, with 10 bases fitting TRBD1. The CDR3 covers 14 residues. The ends lost 5 bases at V and 4 bases at J; junction bases unmatched: 2. Per germline, CDR1 SEHNR and CDR2 FQNEAQ (reference sequence). CDR3: CASSLGQGKNIQYF. The CDR3 DNA reads TGTGCCAGCAGCCTGGGACAGGGGAAAAACATTCAGTACTTC.

The chain combines TRBV20-1 with TRBJ2-1; 8 bases agree with TRBD2. Germline CDR1 and CDR2: DFQATT and SNEGSKA (reference sequence). This CDR3 spans 14 amino acids. V lost 6 bases to trimming and J lost 6 bases; unmatched junction nucleotides: 10. This chain's CDR3 is CSAQREFKGNEQFF. CDR3 DNA: TGCAGTGCGCAGCGGGAGTTTAAGGGCAATGAGCAGTTCTTC.

The chain carries TRBV7-9 and TRBJ2-5, with TRBD2 matching over 10 bases. Trimming removed 4 bases from V and 2 bases from J; junction bases left unmatched: 7. The CDR3 spans 16 residues. Germline V lookup: CDR1 SEHNR, CDR2 FQNEAQ (reference sequence). The CDR3 reads CASSSSGTSEQETQYF. The DNA of the CDR3 is TGTGCCAGCAGCTCCTCCGGGACTAGCGAGCAAGAGACCCAGTACTTC.

The rearrangement links TRBV28 to TRBJ1-4; maybe TRBD1 (6 bases). This CDR3 has 17 residues. Germline CDR1 MDHEN, CDR2 SYDVKM. The V gene lost 5 bases and the J gene lost 0 bases, with 16 bases spanning the gap. Here the CDR3 DNA reads TGTGCCAGCAGTGAGTCGGGACACACTGCAACTAATGAAAAACTGTTTTTT. It specifies CASSESGHTATNEKLFF.

This chain connects TRBV20-1 to TRBJ2-5, with D unclear. V lost 5 bases, J lost 2 bases, and 15 bases lay in between. The germline V gene has CDR1 DFQATT and CDR2 SNEGSKA (reference sequence). This CDR3 is built from 14 residues. CDR3 coding DNA: TGCAGTGCTGCCCCCCTTTTGGGGCAAGAGACCCAGTACTTC. Its protein is CSAAPLLGQETQYF.

Concerning this clonotype itself: The germline gene is not matched at one end of the junction; a read error may be the cause. This sequence joins TRBV20-1 and TRBJ1-4; 9 bases are a match to TRBD1. Per germline, CDR1 DFQATT and CDR2 SNEGSKA (reference sequence). This CDR3 spans 14 amino acids. This CDR3 is CSVRSGTGNEKLFF. CDR3 sequence (DNA): TGCAGTGTTAGATCCGGGACAGGGAATGAAAAACTGTTTTTT.

The CDR3 sequence: CASSQDPGVGGHHGYTF. DNA of the CDR3: TGTGCCAGCAGCCAAGATCCCGGTGTAGGGGGACATCATGGCTACACCTTC. The chain is built from TRBV4-2 and TRBJ1-2, with D possibly matching TRBD1 (6 bases). V was pared by 0 bases and J by 6 bases, with 20 bases between. The CDR3 runs 17 residues. Germline-derived CDR1 and CDR2 are LGHNA and YNFKEQ.

This clonotype turned up a few times. The chain is built from TRBV12-3 or TRBV12-4 and TRBJ2-7, with 11 bases matching TRBD2. The V segment lost 6 bases and the J segment 0 bases; nucleotides outside the gene matches: 10. The CDR3 runs to 17 residues. The CDR3 reads CASSRHGTSGYSYEQYF. In nucleotides, the CDR3 is TGTGCCAGCAGCCGACATGGGACTAGCGGATACTCCTACGAGCAGTACTTC.

This rearrangement joins TRBV11-2 to TRBJ2-7; D ambiguous. V was pared by 3 bases and J by 4 bases, with 7 bases between. This CDR3 has 12 amino acids. Germline V gene lookup returns CDR1 SGHAT and CDR2 FQNNGV. As DNA, the CDR3 is TGTGCCAGCAGCTTGGAGCAGTACGAGCAGTACTTC. Translation gives CASSLEQYEQYF.

The gene calls are TRBV5-1 and TRBJ1-1; a possible D gene is TRBD1 (6 bases). CDR1 SGHRS and CDR2 YFSETQ come from the germline V gene. The CDR3 loop spans 15 amino acids. The V gene lost 4 bases and the J gene lost 0 bases, with 13 bases spanning the gap. CDR3 sequence reads: CASSRAGGLNTEAFF. The CDR3 bases are TGCGCCAGCAGCCGGGCCGGGGGGCTGAACACTGAAGCTTTCTTT. Full variable domain (rest looked up from reference TRBV5-1 and TRBJ1-1): KAGVTQTPRYLIKTRGQQVTLSCSPISGHRSVSWYQQTPGQGLQFLFEYFSETQRNKGNFPGRFSGRQFSNSRSEMNVSTLELGDSALYLCASSRAGGLNTEAFFGQGTRLTVV.

V and J are TRBV20-1 and TRBJ2-5; D is ambiguous. The DNA end is more similar to TRBJ2-7, so the J call may be wrong. Germline V gene sequence: CDR1 DFQATT, CDR2 SNEGSKA (reference sequence). The CDR3 sequence is 12 residues long. CDR3: CSARTEFYEQYF. In DNA, the CDR3 is TGCAGTGCTCGAACAGAGTTCTACGAGCAGTACTTC.

This clonotype is a singleton in its sample. The chain has TRBV9 and TRBJ2-2; 11 nucleotides align to TRBD1. The CDR3 spans 15 residues. Germline V gives CDR1 SGDLS, CDR2 YYNGEE. V was clipped by 4 bases and J by 8 bases; unmatched bases: 7. The CDR3 sequence is CASSTRTGGGGELFF. The CDR3 nucleotides are TGTGCCAGCAGCACCCGGACAGGGGGCGGTGGGGAGCTGTTTTTT.

This clonotype was seen ten or more times. The chain is built from TRBV4-1 and TRBJ1-6; a possible D gene is TRBD1 (6 bases). CDR3 length: 14 residues. CDR1 and CDR2 from the germline V gene are MGHRA and YSYEKL. V dropped 4 bases and J dropped 7 bases, with 11 bases sitting between them. For the CDR3, the DNA is TGCGCCAGCAGCCGGGACATTTCGAATTCACCCCTCCACTTT. This sequence encodes CASSRDISNSPLHF.

A few counts support this clonotype. The rearrangement joins TRBV18 to TRBJ2-7; 7 nucleotides align to TRBD2. The J call may be mistaken, given a closer DNA end match to TRBJ2-5. The V gene's germline CDR1 is KGHSH and CDR2 LQKENI. The CDR3 consists of 14 residues. The CDR3, as DNA: TGTGCCAGCTCACCACGGGAGGGTCGGGAGACCCAGTACTTC. Translated, it gives CASSPREGRETQYF.

This clonotype showed up many times. The CDR3 spells CASSLFQGSSSYEQYF. CDR3 DNA sequence: TGTGCCAGCAGCCTTTTCCAGGGCTCGAGCTCCTACGAGCAGTACTTC. V and J are TRBV28 and TRBJ2-7; tentatively, D is TRBD1 (5 bases). The germline gives CDR1 MDHEN, CDR2 SYDVKM. This CDR3 is built from 16 residues. Trimming left V 6 bases short and J 0 bases short, with 18 bases between.